A single sample is the source of the 3 T cell receptor beta chains below, sequenced in a study of T cell changes during pregnancy in multiple sclerosis. The data were produced by immunoSEQ multiplex PCR, yet TCRdb's version contains in-frame clones alone and is incomplete. The sample lists 90,000 or so clones, about 91% seen once, with 1.5% to 2% in the top ten. This sample comprised peripheral blood, obtained in the first trimester of pregnancy. These receptors were obtained from a female donor in good health, enrolled as a control in a pregnancy study.

V gene TRBV29-1 combines with J gene TRBJ2-7; 10 nucleotides line up with TRBD1. This CDR3 is 13 amino acids long. V lost 7 bases to trimming and J lost 7 bases; unmatched junction nucleotides: 10. The germline V gene encodes CDR1 SQVTM and CDR2 ANQGSEA. CDR3 protein: CSAYRDRGEEQYF. DNA of the CDR3: TGCAGCGCTTACCGGGACAGGGGTGAGGAGCAGTACTTC.

The rearrangement links TRBV4-2 to TRBJ2-7; D perhaps matches TRBD1 (5 bases). Deletions cut 0 bases from V and 7 bases from J, with 16 bases between. This CDR3 comprises 15 residues. CDR1 is LGHNA, CDR2 YNFKEQ, per germline. The CDR3, as DNA: TGTGCCAGCAGCCAAGAAGGGCCAGGGCTAAAGGAGCAGTACTTC. Amino acid sequence: CASSQEGPGLKEQYF.

This clone showed up just a few times. This chain links TRBV2 with TRBJ1-6; 9 bases match TRBD1. This CDR3 comprises 15 residues. Germline assignment: CDR1 SNHLY and CDR2 FYNNEI. With 4 bases clipped from V and 5 bases from J, the junction kept 3 bases outside the gene matches. The CDR3 loop is CASSVRDRDNSPLHF. CDR3 coding DNA: TGTGCCAGCAGTGTACGGGACAGGGATAATTCACCCCTCCACTTT.